What follows is one T cell receptor (beta chain) and its context. This specimen comes from a study of blood T cell repertoires in COVID-19. Background on the study: COVID-19 samples collected from the United States, Italy and Spain covered acute and convalescent phases. Sources were T cells, B-cell-depleted T cells, or PBMCs; the material itself was cDNA or gDNA.

Methods used by the authors: Amplification of reference gene primers provided the estimated nucleated cell counts. Sequenced by immunoSEQ multiplex PCR; TCRdb stores in-frame clones only, minus some. The DNA gave D and trimming, while V, J and clone size come from that table. Of a few hundred thousand clones detected, about 80% appear once; the ten largest clones hold about a sixth. Followed over time, Seattle patients had been enrolled while infection was active. V trimming: 5 bases; J trimming: 5 bases; junction bases outside the gene matches: 1. The CDR3 loop spans 12 amino acids. The germline CDR1 and CDR2 sequences are MNHEY and SVGAGI.

The V gene is TRBV6-5, the J gene TRBJ1-1; TRBD1 agrees at 8 bases. Sequencing used peripheral blood. This clonotype originated in a person aged 70 to 79 with COVID-19, enrolled during active disease. The CDR3 region is CASSRQGTEAFF. Written as DNA, the CDR3 is TGTGCCAGCAGTAGACAGGGGACTGAAGCTTTCTTT.